This T cell receptor (beta chain) came from a study of shared clonotypes between healthy human individuals. Study details: Three CD4 naive, three CD4 memory, two CD8 naive and one CD8 memory plate were used per donor.

Germline lookup yields CDR1 LNHDA and CDR2 SQIVND (reference sequence). This CDR3 contains 11 residues. V gave up 7 bases and J gave up 9 bases, with 10 bases separating them. Generated by immunoSEQ multiplex PCR, the TCRdb table keeps only in-frame clones and is missing some. The sample lists about 610,000 clones, approximately 97% seen once, with 0.045% to 0.07% in the top ten. The chain joins TRBV19 to TRBJ2-1, with TRBD2 as a possible D gene (6 bases). The clonotype comes from a woman in her thirties in good health. Sequencing was carried out using naive CD4+ T cells sorted from blood. The sample's subset: CD45RA+ positively selected. The CDR3 sequence is CASTRGGEQFF. The CDR3 nucleotides read TGTGCCAGTACTCGGGGAGGTGAGCAGTTCTTC.